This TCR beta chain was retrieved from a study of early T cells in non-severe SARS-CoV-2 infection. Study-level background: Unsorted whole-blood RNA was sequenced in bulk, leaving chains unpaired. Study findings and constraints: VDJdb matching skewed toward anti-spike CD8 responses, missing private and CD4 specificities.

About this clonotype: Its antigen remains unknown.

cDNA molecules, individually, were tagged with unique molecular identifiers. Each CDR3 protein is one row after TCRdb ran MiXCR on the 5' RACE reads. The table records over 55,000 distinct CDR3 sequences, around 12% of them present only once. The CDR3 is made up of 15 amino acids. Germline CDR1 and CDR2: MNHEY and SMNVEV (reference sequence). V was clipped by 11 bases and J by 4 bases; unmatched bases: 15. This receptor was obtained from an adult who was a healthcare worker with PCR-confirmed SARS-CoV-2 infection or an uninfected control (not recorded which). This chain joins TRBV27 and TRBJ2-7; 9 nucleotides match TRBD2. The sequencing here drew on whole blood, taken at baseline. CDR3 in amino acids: CALGSSGDDPYEQYF. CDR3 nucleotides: TGTGCCCTTGGATCTAGCGGGGACGATCCTTACGAGCAGTACTTC.